A single sample gave rise to the 13 T cell receptor beta chains below, sequenced in a study of sequential checkpoint blockade in melanoma. Treatment indicated: randomized to nivolumab then ipilimumab (arm A) or the reverse (arm B). Profiled with immunoSEQ multiplex PCR; TCRdb holds only in-frame clones, not every one. The sample lists 4,000 to 6,500 clones; around 79% were seen once. The source material was CD8+ T cells sorted from blood (inferred from file names), sampled from a patient given nivolumab and ipilimumab in sequence. The receptors here all came from a human donor with melanoma.

This clone was picked up one time. V gene TRBV29-1 combines with J gene TRBJ1-2, with 7 bases identical to TRBD1. CDR1 is SQVTM, CDR2 ANQGSEA, per germline. CDR3 length: 12 amino acids. The V gene end was trimmed by 7 bases and the J gene end by 8 bases; junction bases not matched to a gene: 10. The CDR3 DNA reads TGCAGCGCTCGGGAGGGGGCGGGAGGCTACACCTTC. Protein: CSAREGAGGYTF.

The chain combines TRBV5-6 with TRBJ2-7, with a possible D match to TRBD1 (6 bases). Trimming shortened V by 1 base and J by 4 bases, and 12 bases separated the two germline ends. Germline V lookup: CDR1 SGHDT, CDR2 YYEEEE. The length of the CDR3 is 14 residues. The CDR3 sequence: CASSLKQGIYEQYF. CDR3 sequence (DNA): TGTGCCAGCAGCTTGAAACAGGGAATATACGAGCAGTACTTC.

This chain uses TRBV7-9 with TRBJ1-3, with a weak D call TRBD1 (5 bases). This CDR3 spans 15 amino acids. In germline, CDR1 is SEHNR, CDR2 FQNEAQ (reference sequence). Trimming shortened V by 5 bases and J by 4 bases, and 15 bases separated the two germline ends. CDR3 loop: CASSPQGSSGNTIYF. The CDR3 DNA reads TGTGCCAGCAGCCCGCAGGGTTCCTCGGGAAACACCATATATTTT.

The CDR3 DNA sequence: TGTGCCAGCAGCCAATTGGCGACTAGGGCTGAGCAGTTCTTC. It specifies CASSQLATRAEQFF. The chain links TRBV4-2 to TRBJ2-1; D may be TRBD2 (6 bases). The CDR3 extends over 14 amino acids. V was clipped by 2 bases and J by 9 bases, with 14 bases between them. Germline V CDR1 and CDR2: LGHNA, YNFKEQ.

The V and J genes are TRBV18 and TRBJ1-4; 8 nucleotides align to TRBD1. V lost 4 bases and J lost 5; bases outside the gene matches: 9. The CDR3 consists of 16 residues. Germline-derived CDR1 and CDR2 are KGHSH and LQKENI. This CDR3 is CASSHPQAGGNEKLFF. The CDR3 DNA sequence: TGTGCCAGCTCACACCCCCAAGCAGGGGGCAATGAAAAACTGTTTTTT.

This clone is classed as medium-sized. V is TRBV6-6 and J is TRBJ2-7, with 7 bases that match TRBD1. The junction had 8 bases not matched to a gene; V was cut back by 7 bases and J by 5 bases. The CDR3 extends over 13 amino acids. CDR1 is MNHNY and CDR2 is SVGAGI in the germline V gene (reference sequence). DNA of the CDR3: TGTGCCAGCATGGGACAGAACGGGGACGAGCAGTACTTC. The encoded protein is CASMGQNGDEQYF.

The J gene is TRBJ1-2, the V gene TRBV29-1; D possibly corresponds to TRBD1 (5 bases). The V and J ends lost 7 bases and 6 bases respectively, with 18 bases between them. The CDR3 length is 13 residues. CDR1 SQVTM and CDR2 ANQGSEA come from the germline V gene. The DNA of the CDR3 is TGCAGCGCCCGGCTGGGGGGAGGAGATGGCTACACCTTC. It translates to CSARLGGGDGYTF.

This clone was seen just once. Relative to the germline gene, one junction end is altered; a read error may explain this. J is TRBJ1-1 and V is TRBV29-1; perhaps TRBD1 as D (5 bases). The CDR3 totals 11 residues. Germline V gives CDR1 SQVTM, CDR2 ANQGSEA. The CDR3 reads CSVVEQGWGIF. CDR3 nucleotides: TGCAGCGTTGTGGAGCAGGGATGGGGAATCTTT.

This clone was recorded only once. This chain links TRBV5-1 with TRBJ2-7; TRBD1 matches at 9 bases. CDR1 SGHRS and CDR2 YFSETQ come from the germline V gene. With V trimmed by 4 bases and J by 6 bases, 14 bases remained unmatched. This CDR3 has 16 amino acids. CDR3 DNA sequence: TGCGCCAGCAGCGCTGCACCAAGGACAGGGGTCGGCGAGCAGTACTTC. Its protein is CASSAAPRTGVGEQYF.

This clone was picked up one time. The rearrangement joins TRBV7-3 to TRBJ2-1; 7 nucleotides match TRBD2. Losses at the gene ends were 2 bases for V and 7 bases for J; bases not matched to a gene: 8. The CDR3 contains 15 residues. From germline, CDR1 is SGHTA and CDR2 FQGTGA. The CDR3 protein is CASSLGGGVLNEQFF. The CDR3 DNA is TGTGCCAGCAGCTTAGGCGGGGGAGTTTTGAATGAGCAGTTCTTC.

This clone occurred once. V usage is TRBV25-1 and J usage is TRBJ1-1; 7 positions agree with TRBD1. CDR1 is MGHDK and CDR2 is SYGVNS in the germline V gene. V was pared by 1 base and J by 2 bases, with 7 bases of the junction left unmatched. This CDR3 is 16 amino acids long. CDR3 sequence (DNA): TGTGCCAGCAGTGAATTAGTCGGGACAGACAACACTGAAGCTTTCTTT. Translating it yields CASSELVGTDNTEAFF.

This sequence joins TRBV4-1 and TRBJ2-2; possible D gene TRBD2, 5 bases. The V gene's germline CDR1 is MGHRA and CDR2 YSYEKL. Trimming removed 1 base at V and 1 base at J, with 16 bases between. This CDR3 is 18 amino acids long. Here the CDR3 reads CASSQGLVTSWNTGELFF. The CDR3 nucleotides are TGCGCCAGCAGCCAAGGGCTGGTAACTAGTTGGAACACCGGGGAGCTGTTTTTT.

The chain joins TRBV27 to TRBJ2-1, with a possible D match to TRBD2 (5 bases). The CDR3 contains 14 residues. Germline V gives CDR1 MNHEY, CDR2 SMNVEV (reference sequence). The V and J ends lost 5 bases and 0 bases respectively, with 8 bases between them. In DNA, the CDR3 is TGTGCCAGCAGTGGAGGCCGCTCCTACAATGAGCAGTTCTTC. This codes for CASSGGRSYNEQFF.